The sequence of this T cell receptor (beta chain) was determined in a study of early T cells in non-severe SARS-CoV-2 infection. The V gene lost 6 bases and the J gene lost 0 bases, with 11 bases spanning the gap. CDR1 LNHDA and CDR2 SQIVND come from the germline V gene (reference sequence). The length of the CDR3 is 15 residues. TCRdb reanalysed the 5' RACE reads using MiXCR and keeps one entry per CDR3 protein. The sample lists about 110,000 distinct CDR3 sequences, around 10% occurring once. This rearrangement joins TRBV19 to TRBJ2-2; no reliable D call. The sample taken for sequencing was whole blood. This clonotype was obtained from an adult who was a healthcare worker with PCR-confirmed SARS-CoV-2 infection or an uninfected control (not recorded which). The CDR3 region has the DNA TGTGCCAGTAGGATCGTCCACTCGAACACCGGGGAGCTGTTTTTT. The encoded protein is CASRIVHSNTGELFF.